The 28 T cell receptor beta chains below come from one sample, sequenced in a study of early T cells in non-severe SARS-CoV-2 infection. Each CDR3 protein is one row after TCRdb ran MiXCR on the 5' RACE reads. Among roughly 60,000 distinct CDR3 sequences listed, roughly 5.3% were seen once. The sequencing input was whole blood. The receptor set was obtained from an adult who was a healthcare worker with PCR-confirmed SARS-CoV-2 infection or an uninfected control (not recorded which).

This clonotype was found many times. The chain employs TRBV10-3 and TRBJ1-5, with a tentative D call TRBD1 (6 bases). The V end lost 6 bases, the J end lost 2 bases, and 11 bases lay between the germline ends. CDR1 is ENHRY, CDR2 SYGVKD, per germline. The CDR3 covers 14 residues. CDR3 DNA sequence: TGTGCCATCAGCTCAGGGGAAGGCAATCAGCCCCAGCATTTT. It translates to CAISSGEGNQPQHF.

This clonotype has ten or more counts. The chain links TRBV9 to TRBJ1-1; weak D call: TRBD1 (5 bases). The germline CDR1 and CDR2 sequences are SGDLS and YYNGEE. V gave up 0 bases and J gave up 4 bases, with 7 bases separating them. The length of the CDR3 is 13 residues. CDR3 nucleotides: TGTGCCAGCAGCGTAGAGGGGTTCACTGAAGCTTTCTTT. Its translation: CASSVEGFTEAFF.

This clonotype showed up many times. The CDR3 DNA reads as TGTGCCAGCAGCCAGGGAGAGCGGGCCACCGGGGAGCTGTTTTTT. Its translation: CASSQGERATGELFF. The chain couples TRBV2 to TRBJ2-2; D might be TRBD2 (6 bases). Trimming pared 6 bases from V and 4 bases from J, leaving 15 bases between. CDR3 length equals 15 residues. Germline V CDR1 and CDR2: SNHLY, FYNNEI.

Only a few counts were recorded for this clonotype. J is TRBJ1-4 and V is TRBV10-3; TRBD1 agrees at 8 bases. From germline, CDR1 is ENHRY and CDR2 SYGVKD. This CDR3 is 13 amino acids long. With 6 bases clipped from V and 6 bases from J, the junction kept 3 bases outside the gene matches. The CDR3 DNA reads TGTGCCATCAGGACAGGGGAGGATGAAAAACTGTTTTTT. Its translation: CAIRTGEDEKLFF.

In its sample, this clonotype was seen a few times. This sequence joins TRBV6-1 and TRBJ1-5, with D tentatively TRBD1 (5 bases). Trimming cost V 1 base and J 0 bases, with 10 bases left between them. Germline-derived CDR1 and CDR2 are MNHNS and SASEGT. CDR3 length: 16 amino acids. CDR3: CASSEVSGYSNQPQHF. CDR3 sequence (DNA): TGTGCCAGCAGTGAAGTATCAGGGTATAGCAATCAGCCCCAGCATTTT.

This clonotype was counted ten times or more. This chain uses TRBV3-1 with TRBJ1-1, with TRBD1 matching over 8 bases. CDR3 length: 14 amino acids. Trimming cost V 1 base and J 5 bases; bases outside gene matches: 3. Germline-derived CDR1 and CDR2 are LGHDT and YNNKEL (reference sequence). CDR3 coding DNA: TGTGCCAGCAGCCAAGGGACAGGGTGGACTGAAGCTTTCTTT. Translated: CASSQGTGWTEAFF.

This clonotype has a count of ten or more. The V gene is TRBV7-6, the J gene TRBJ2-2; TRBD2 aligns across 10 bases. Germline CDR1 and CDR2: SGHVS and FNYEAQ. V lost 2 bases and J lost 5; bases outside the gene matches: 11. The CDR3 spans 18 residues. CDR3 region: CASSLRAGGNTGTGELFF. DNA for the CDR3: TGTGCCAGCAGCTTAAGAGCGGGAGGGAACACTGGGACCGGGGAGCTGTTTTTT. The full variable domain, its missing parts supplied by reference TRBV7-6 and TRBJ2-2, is GAGVSQSPRYKVTKRGQDVALRCDPISGHVSLYWYRQALGQGPEFLTYFNYEAQQDKSGLPNDRFSAERPEGSISTLTIQRTEQRDSAMYRCASSLRAGGNTGTGELFFGEGSRLTVL.

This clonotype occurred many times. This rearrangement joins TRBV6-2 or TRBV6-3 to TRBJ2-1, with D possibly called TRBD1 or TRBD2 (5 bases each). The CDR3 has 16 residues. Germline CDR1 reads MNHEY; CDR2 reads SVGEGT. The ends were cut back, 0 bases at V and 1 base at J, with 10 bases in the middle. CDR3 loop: CASSYSSRESYNEQFF. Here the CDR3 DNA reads TGTGCCAGCAGTTACTCCTCCAGGGAGTCCTACAATGAGCAGTTCTTC.

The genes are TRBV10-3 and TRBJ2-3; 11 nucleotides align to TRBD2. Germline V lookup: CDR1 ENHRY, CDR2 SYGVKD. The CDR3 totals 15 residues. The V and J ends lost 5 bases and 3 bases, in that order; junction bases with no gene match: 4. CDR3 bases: TGTGCCATCAGTACGACTAGCGGGGCTACAGATACGCAGTATTTT. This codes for CAISTTSGATDTQYF.

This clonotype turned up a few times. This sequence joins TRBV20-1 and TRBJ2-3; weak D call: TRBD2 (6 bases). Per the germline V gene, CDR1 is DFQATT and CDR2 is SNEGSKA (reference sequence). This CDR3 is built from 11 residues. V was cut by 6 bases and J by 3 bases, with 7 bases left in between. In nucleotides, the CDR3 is TGCAGTGCCGGAGGGACAGATACGCAGTATTTT. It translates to CSAGGTDTQYF.

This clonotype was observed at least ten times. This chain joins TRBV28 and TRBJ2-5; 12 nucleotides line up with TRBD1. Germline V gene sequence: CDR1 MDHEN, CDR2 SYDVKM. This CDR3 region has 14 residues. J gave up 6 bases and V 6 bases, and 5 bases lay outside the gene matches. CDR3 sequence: CASRGTGGAKTQYF. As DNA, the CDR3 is TGTGCCAGCAGGGGGACAGGGGGCGCCAAGACCCAGTACTTC.

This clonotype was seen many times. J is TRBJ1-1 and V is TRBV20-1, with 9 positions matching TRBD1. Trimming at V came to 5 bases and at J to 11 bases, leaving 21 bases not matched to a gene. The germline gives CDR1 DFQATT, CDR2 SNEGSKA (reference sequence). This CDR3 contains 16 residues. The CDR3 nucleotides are TGCAGTGCTGTAGGCCCCGGGACAGGGACCATAGGTCAGGCTTTCTTT. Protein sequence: CSAVGPGTGTIGQAFF.

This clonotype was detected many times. The CDR3 region is CAWSPEGAFTF. Written as DNA, the CDR3 is TGTGCCTGGAGTCCCGAAGGAGCCTTCACCTTC. This sequence joins TRBV30 and TRBJ1-2; the D is unclear. This CDR3 region has 11 residues. V lost 2 bases to trimming and J lost 13 bases, with 14 bases between them. Per germline, CDR1 GTSNPN and CDR2 SVGIG (reference sequence).

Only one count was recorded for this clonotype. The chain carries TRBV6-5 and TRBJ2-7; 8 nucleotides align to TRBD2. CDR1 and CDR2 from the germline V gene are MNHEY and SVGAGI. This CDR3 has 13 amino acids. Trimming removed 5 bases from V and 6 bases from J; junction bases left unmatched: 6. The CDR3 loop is CASSEGAGVEQYF. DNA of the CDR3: TGTGCCAGCAGTGAGGGAGCGGGAGTCGAGCAGTACTTC.

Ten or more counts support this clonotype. CDR3 coding DNA: TGTGCCAGCAACTCGGGAGTCAATGAGCAGTTCTTC. Translating it yields CASNSGVNEQFF. V usage is TRBV6-5 and J usage is TRBJ2-1, with D perhaps TRBD2 (6 bases). V was pared by 7 bases and J by 6 bases, with 10 bases between. The CDR3 extends over 12 amino acids. Germline V CDR1 and CDR2: MNHEY, SVGAGI.

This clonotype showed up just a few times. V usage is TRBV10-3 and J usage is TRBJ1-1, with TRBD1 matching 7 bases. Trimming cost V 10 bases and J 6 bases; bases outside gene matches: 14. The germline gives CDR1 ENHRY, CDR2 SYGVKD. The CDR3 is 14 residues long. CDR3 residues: CATTKGGTAPEAFF. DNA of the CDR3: TGTGCCACCACTAAAGGCGGGACAGCACCTGAAGCTTTCTTT.

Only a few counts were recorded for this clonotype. The CDR3 region has the DNA TGTGCCAGCTCGCAAAGGACTAGCGGATACCAAGAGACCCAGTACTTC. Protein: CASSQRTSGYQETQYF. This chain connects TRBV18 to TRBJ2-5, with 10 bases that match TRBD2. CDR1 is KGHSH and CDR2 is LQKENI in the germline V gene. There are 16 residues in the CDR3. V dropped 6 bases and J dropped 0; count of bases not matched to a gene: 7.

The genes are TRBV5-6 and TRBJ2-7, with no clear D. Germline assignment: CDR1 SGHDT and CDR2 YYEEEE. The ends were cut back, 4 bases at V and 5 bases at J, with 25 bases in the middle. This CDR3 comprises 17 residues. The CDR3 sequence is CASSLRVGLVTLDEQYF. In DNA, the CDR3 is TGTGCCAGCAGCCTACGTGTCGGTCTAGTGACTTTGGACGAGCAGTACTTC.

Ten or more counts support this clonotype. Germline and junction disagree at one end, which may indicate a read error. The CDR3 loop reads CASSNQVVEHF. Written as DNA, the CDR3 is TGTGCCAGCAGCAATCAGGTTGTGGAGCACTTC. The rearrangement joins TRBV11-2 to TRBJ2-4; D call uncertain. This CDR3 comprises 11 residues. Germline CDR1 SGHAT, CDR2 FQNNGV. Together with reference TRBV11-2 and TRBJ2-4, the CDR3 gives the full variable domain: EAGVAQSPRYKIIEKRQSVAFWCNPISGHATLYWYQQILGQGPKLLIQFQNNGVVDDSQLPKDRFSAERLKGVDSTLKIQPAKLEDSAVYLCASSNQVVEHFGAGTRLSVL.

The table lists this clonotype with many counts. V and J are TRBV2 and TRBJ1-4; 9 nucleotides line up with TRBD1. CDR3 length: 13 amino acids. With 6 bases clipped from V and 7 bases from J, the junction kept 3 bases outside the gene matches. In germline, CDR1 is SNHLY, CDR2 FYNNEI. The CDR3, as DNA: TGTGCCAGCAGACGGGACAGGGCTGAAAAACTGTTTTTT. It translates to CASRRDRAEKLFF. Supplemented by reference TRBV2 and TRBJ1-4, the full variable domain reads EPEVTQTPSHQVTQMGQEVILRCVPISNHLYFYWYRQILGQKVEFLVSFYNNEISEKSEIFDDQFSVERPDGSNFTLKIRSTKLEDSAMYFCASRRDRAEKLFFGSGTQLSVL.

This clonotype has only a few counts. In DNA form, the CDR3 reads TGTGCCAGCAGCTCAGAGGGACCCATGGGGGGGAATGAGCAGTTCTTC. Translating it yields CASSSEGPMGGNEQFF. This sequence joins TRBV7-8 and TRBJ2-1, with 7 bases lining up with TRBD2. The CDR3 is 16 amino acids. With V trimmed by 4 bases and J by 7 bases, 13 bases remained unmatched. CDR1 and CDR2 (germline): SGHVS, FQNEAQ.

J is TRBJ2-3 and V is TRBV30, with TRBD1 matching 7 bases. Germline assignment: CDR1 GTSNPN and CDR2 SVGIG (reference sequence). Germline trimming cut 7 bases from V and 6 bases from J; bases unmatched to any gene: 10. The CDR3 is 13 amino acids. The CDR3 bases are TGTGCCTCGACGGACAGGACCACGGATACGCAGTATTTT. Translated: CASTDRTTDTQYF.

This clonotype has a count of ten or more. The CDR3: CSVESLFGNTEAFF. CDR3 sequence (DNA): TGCAGCGTTGAGTCCCTTTTTGGGAACACTGAAGCTTTCTTT. This chain uses TRBV29-1 with TRBJ1-1; no reliable D call. Germline V lookup: CDR1 SQVTM, CDR2 ANQGSEA. The CDR3 totals 14 residues. V was cut by 3 bases and J by 1 base, with 12 bases left in between.

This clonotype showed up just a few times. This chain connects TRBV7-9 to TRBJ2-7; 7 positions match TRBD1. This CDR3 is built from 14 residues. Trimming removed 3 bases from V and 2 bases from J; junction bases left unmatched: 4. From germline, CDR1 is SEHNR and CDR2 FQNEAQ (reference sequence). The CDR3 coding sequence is TGTGCCAGCAGCTTTGTCAGGGGGACCTACGAGCAGTACTTC. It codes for CASSFVRGTYEQYF.

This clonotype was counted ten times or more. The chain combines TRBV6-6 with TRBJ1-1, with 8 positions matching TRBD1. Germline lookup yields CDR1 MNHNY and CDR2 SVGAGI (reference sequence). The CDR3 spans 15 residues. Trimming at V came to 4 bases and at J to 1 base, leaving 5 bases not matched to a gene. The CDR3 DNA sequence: TGTGCCAGCAGTTTCCTCCAGGGGGCGAACACTGAAGCTTTCTTT. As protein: CASSFLQGANTEAFF.

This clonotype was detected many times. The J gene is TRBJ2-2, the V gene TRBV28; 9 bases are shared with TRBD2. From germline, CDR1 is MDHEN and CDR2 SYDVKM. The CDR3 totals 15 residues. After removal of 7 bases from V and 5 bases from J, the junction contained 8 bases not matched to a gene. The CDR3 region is CASIYSGGLTGELFF. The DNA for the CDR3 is TGTGCCAGCATCTATAGCGGGGGTCTAACCGGGGAGCTGTTTTTT.

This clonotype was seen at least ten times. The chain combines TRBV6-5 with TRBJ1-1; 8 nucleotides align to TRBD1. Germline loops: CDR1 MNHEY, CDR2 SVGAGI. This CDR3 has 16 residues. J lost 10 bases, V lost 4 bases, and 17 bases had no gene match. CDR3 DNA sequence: TGTGCCAGCAGTTTGTCACGACAGGGGCGTTTTTGGGGAGCTTTCTTT. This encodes CASSLSRQGRFWGAFF.

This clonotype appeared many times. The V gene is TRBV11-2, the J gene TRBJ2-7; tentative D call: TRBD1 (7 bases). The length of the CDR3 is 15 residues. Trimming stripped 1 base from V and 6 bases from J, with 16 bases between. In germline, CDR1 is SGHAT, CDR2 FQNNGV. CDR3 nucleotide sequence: TGTGCCAGCAGCTTAGTCCCAGGGGGGTTCGGCGAGCAGTACTTC. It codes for CASSLVPGGFGEQYF.